This TCR beta chain was obtained from a study of shared clonotypes between healthy human individuals. Study-level points and caveats: Naive subsets, compared against memory subsets, generally had larger estimated richness values. What rarefaction showed was incomplete sorted-subset sequencing despite large depth.

Libraries were prepared by immunoSEQ multiplex PCR; TCRdb keeps only in-frame clonotypes and omits some of them. The sample yields about 2 million clones, roughly 94% seen once. With respect to this clone: What it recognizes is unknown.

Donation came from healthy HIV-negative adults that had no recent acute infections or vaccinations. The CDR3 length is 15 residues. Germline V gives CDR1 LNHDA, CDR2 SQIVND (reference sequence). Trimming left V 6 bases short and J 1 base short, with 13 bases between. This sequence joins TRBV19 and TRBJ1-5; D gene uncertain. This receptor was obtained from a man between 18 and 35 years old in good health. Sequenced input: naive CD4+ T cells sorted from blood. Subset defined: CD45RA+ positively selected. The DNA of the CDR3 is TGTGCCAGTAGGGTGGCTCTAATCAGCAATCAGCCCCAGCATTTT. It is translated as CASRVALISNQPQHF.